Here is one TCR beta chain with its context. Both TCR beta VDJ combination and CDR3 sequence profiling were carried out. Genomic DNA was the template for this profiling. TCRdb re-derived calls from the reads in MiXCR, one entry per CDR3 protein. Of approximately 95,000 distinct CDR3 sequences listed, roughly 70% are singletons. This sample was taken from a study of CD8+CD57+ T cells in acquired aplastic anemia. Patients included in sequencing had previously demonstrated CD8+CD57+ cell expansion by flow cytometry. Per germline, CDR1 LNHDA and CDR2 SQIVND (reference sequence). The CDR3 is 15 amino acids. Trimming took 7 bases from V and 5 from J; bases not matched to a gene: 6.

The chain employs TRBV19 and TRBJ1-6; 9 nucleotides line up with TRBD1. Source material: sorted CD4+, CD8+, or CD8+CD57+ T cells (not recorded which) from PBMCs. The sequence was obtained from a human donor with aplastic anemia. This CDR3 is CASTLTGGDNSPLHF. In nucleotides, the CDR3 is TGTGCCAGTACCCTCACAGGGGGCGATAATTCACCCCTCCACTTT.